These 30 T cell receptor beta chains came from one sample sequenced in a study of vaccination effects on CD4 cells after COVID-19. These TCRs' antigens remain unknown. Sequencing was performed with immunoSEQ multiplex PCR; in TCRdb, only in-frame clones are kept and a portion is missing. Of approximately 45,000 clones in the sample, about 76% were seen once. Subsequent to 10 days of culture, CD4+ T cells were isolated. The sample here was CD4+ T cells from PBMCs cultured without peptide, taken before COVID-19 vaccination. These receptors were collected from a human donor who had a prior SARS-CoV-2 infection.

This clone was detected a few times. The DNA for the CDR3 is TGTGCCAGCAGTGAAGGTTACAATGAGCAGTTCTTC. It is translated as CASSEGYNEQFF. The rearrangement joins TRBV2 to TRBJ2-1; D ambiguous. The CDR3 covers 12 residues. CDR1 is SNHLY, CDR2 FYNNEI, per germline. Trimming left V 1 base short and J 4 bases short, with 2 bases between.

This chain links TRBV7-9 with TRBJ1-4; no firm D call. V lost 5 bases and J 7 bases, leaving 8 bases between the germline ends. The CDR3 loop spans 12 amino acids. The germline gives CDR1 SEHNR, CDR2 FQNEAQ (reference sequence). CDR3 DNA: TGTGCCAGCAGCCAAACTTTTGAAAAACTGTTTTTT. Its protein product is CASSQTFEKLFF.

The CDR3 region is CASSFNRGQETQYF. Written as DNA, the CDR3 is TGTGCCAGCAGCTTCAACAGGGGGCAAGAGACCCAGTACTTC. The V call is TRBV7-2, the J call TRBJ2-5; 8 bases line up with TRBD1. Germline lookup yields CDR1 SGHTA and CDR2 FQGNSA. CDR3 size: 14 residues. J was trimmed by 2 bases and V by 3 bases; bases with no gene match: 2.

For the CDR3, the DNA is TGTGCCAGCAGACTTGGACAGGCCCACAATCAGCCCCAGCATTTT. Its protein is CASRLGQAHNQPQHF. The genes are TRBV2 and TRBJ1-5, with TRBD1 matching 7 bases. The CDR3 has 15 amino acids. The trim removed 6 bases at V and 3 bases at J, leaving 8 bases unmatched. Germline lookup yields CDR1 SNHLY and CDR2 FYNNEI.

The CDR3, as DNA: TGTGCCAGCAGCCTGAACCGGGACAGCAGCACAGATACGCAGTATTTT. Amino acid sequence: CASSLNRDSSTDTQYF. The chain is built from TRBV7-8 and TRBJ2-3; 7 positions match TRBD1. The CDR3 length is 16 residues. Trimming removed 5 bases from V and 0 bases from J; junction bases left unmatched: 8. Per germline, CDR1 SGHVS and CDR2 FQNEAQ.

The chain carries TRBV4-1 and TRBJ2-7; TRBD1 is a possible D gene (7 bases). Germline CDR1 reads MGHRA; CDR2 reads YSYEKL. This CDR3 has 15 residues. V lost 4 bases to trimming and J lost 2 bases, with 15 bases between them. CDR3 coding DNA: TGCGCCAGCAGCCGCGGGGACAGAGACCCCTACGAGCAGTACTTC. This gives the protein CASSRGDRDPYEQYF.

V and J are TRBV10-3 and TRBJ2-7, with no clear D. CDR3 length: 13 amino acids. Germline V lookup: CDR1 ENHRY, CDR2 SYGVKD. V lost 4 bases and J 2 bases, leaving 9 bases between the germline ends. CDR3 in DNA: TGTGCCATCAGTGCACTATCGACCTACGAGCAGTACTTC. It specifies CAISALSTYEQYF.

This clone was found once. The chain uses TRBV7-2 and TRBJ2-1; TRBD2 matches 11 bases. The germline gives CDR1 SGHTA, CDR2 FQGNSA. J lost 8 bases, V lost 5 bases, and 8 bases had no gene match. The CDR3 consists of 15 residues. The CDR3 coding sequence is TGTGCCAGCAGCCGTCGACTAGCGGGAAAATATGAGCAGTTCTTC. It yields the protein CASSRRLAGKYEQFF.

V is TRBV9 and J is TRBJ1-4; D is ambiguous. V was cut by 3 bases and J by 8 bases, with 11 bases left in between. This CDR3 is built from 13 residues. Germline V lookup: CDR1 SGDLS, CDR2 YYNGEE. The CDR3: CASSAPPAEKLFF. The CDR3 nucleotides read TGTGCCAGCAGCGCTCCGCCAGCAGAAAAACTGTTTTTT. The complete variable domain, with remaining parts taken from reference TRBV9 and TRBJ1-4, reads DSGVTQTPKHLITATGQRVTLRCSPRSGDLSVYWYQQSLDQGLQFLIQYYNGEERAKGNILERFSAQQFPDLHSELNLSSLELGDSALYFCASSAPPAEKLFFGSGTQLSVL.

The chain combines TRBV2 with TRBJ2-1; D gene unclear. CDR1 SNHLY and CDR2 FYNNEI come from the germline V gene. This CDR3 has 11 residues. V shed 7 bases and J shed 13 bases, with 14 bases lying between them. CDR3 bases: TGTGCCAGCACTTATGCCCAGGAACAGTTCTTC. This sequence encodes CASTYAQEQFF.

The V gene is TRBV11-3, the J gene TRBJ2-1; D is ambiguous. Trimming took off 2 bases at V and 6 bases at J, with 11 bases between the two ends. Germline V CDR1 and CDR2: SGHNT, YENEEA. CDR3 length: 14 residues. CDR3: CASSLILASNEQFF. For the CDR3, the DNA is TGTGCCAGCAGCTTAATTTTAGCTAGCAATGAGCAGTTCTTC.

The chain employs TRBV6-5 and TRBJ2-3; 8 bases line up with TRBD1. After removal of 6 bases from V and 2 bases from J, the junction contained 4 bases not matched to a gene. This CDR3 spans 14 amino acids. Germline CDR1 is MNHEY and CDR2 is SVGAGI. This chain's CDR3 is CASSRQGNTDTQYF. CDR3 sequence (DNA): TGTGCCAGCAGCCGACAGGGGAACACAGATACGCAGTATTTT.

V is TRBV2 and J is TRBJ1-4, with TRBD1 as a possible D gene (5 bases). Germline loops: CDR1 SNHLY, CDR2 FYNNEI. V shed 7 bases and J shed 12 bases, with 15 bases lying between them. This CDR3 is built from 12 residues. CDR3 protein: CASNRITGELFF. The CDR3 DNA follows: TGTGCCAGCAACAGGATAACGGGGGAACTGTTTTTT. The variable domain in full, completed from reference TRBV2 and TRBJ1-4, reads EPEVTQTPSHQVTQMGQEVILRCVPISNHLYFYWYRQILGQKVEFLVSFYNNEISEKSEIFDDQFSVERPDGSNFTLKIRSTKLEDSAMYFCASNRITGELFFGSGTQLSVL.

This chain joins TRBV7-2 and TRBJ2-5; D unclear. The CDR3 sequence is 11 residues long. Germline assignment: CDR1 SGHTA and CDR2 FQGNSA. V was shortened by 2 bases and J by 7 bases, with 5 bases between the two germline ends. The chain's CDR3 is CASSLTRTQYF. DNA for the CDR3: TGTGCCAGCAGCTTAACCCGGACCCAGTACTTC.

For the CDR3, the DNA is TGCGCCAGCAAGGGGGCGGGAGAGACCCAGTACTTC. It specifies CASKGAGETQYF. V usage is TRBV5-1 and J usage is TRBJ2-5; 7 bases agree with TRBD1. CDR1 and CDR2 from the germline V gene are SGHRS and YFSETQ. V shed 6 bases, J shed 4 bases, and the junction held 3 bases outside the gene matches. The CDR3 has 12 amino acids.

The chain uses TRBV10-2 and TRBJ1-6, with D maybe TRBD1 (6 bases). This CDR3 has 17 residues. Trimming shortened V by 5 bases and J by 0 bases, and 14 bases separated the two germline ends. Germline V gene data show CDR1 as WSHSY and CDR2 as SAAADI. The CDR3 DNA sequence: TGCGCCAGCAGTTACGGACAGACGAGCTCCTATAATTCACCCCTCCACTTT. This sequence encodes CASSYGQTSSYNSPLHF.

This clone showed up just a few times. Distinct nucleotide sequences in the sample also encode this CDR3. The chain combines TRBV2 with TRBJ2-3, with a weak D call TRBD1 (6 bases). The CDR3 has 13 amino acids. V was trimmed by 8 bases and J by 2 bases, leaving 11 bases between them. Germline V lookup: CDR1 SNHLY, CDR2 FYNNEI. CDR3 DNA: TGTGCCAGCGGACAGAGAGACACAGATACGCAGTATTTT. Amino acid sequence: CASGQRDTDTQYF.

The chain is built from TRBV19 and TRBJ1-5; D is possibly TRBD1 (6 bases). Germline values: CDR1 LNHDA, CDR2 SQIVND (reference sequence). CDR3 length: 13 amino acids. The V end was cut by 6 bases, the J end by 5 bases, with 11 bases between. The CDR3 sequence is CASSGQFDQPQHF. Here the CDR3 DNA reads TGTGCCAGTAGCGGACAGTTCGATCAGCCCCAGCATTTT.

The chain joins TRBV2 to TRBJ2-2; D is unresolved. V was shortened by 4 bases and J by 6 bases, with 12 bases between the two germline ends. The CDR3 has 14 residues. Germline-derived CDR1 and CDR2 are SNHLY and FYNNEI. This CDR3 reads CASSVESGPGELFF. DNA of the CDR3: TGTGCCAGCAGTGTCGAGTCCGGGCCCGGGGAGCTGTTTTTT.

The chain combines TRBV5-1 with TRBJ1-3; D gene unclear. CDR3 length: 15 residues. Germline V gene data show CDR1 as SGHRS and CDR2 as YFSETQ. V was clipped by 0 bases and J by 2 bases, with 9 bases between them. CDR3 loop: CASSLGLPTGNTIYF. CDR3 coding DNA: TGCGCCAGCAGCTTGGGTTTGCCAACTGGAAACACCATATATTTT.

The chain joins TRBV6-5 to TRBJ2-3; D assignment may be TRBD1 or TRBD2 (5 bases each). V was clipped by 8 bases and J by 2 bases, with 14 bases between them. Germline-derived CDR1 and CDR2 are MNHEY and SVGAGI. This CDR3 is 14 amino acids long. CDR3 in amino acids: CASCSRGHTDTQYF. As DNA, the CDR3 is TGTGCCAGCTGCTCCCGGGGCCACACAGATACGCAGTATTTT.

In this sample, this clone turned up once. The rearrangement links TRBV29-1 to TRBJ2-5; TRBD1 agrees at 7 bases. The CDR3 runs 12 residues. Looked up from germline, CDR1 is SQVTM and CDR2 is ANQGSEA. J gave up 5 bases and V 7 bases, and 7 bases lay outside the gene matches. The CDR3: CSEKTGIETQYF. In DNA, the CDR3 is TGCAGCGAAAAGACAGGGATCGAGACCCAGTACTTC.

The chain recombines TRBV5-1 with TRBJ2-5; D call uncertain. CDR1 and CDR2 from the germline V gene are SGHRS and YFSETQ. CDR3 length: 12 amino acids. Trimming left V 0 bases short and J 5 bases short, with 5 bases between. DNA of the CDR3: TGCGCCAGCAGCTTGGGAGTGGAGACCCAGTACTTC. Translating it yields CASSLGVETQYF.

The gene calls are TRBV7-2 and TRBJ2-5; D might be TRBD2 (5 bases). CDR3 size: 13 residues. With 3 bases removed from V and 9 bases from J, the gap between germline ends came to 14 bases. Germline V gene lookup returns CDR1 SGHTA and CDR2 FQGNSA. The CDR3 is CASSFNRDPAQYF. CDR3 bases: TGTGCCAGCAGCTTTAATCGGGATCCGGCCCAGTACTTC.

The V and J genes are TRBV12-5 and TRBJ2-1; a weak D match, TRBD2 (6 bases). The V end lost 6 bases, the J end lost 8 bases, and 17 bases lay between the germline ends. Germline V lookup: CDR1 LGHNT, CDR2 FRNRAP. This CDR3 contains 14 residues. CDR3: CASGRYNLADEQFF. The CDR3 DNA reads TGTGCTAGTGGCCGTTACAACTTAGCGGATGAGCAGTTCTTC. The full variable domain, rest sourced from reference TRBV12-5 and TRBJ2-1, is DARVTQTPRHKVTEMGQEVTMRCQPILGHNTVFWYRQTMMQGLELLAYFRNRAPLDDSGMPKDRFSAEMPDATLATLKIQPSEPRDSAVYFCASGRYNLADEQFFGPGTRLTVL.

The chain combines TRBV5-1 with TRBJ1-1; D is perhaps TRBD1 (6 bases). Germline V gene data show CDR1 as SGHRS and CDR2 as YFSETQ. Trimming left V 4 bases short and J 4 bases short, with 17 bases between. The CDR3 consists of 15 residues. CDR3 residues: CASSAPEGGVTEAFF. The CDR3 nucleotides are TGCGCCAGCAGCGCCCCCGAGGGGGGGGTCACTGAAGCTTTCTTT. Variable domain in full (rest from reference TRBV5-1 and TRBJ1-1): KAGVTQTPRYLIKTRGQQVTLSCSPISGHRSVSWYQQTPGQGLQFLFEYFSETQRNKGNFPGRFSGRQFSNSRSEMNVSTLELGDSALYLCASSAPEGGVTEAFFGQGTRLTVV.

CDR3 coding DNA: TGCGCCAGCAGCTCGGAACTAGCTGGGGGTTACAATGAGCAGTTCTTC. Translation gives CASSSELAGGYNEQFF. The V and J genes are TRBV5-1 and TRBJ2-1; TRBD2 might be the D (6 bases). Trimming cost V 3 bases and J 4 bases, with 17 bases left between them. This CDR3 is built from 16 residues. CDR1 is SGHRS and CDR2 is YFSETQ in the germline V gene.

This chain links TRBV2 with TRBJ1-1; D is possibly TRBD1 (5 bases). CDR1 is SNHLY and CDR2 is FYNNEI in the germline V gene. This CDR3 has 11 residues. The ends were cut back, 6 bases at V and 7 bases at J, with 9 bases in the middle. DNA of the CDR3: TGTGCCAGCAGGGAGACAGTTGAAGCTTTCTTT. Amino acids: CASRETVEAFF.

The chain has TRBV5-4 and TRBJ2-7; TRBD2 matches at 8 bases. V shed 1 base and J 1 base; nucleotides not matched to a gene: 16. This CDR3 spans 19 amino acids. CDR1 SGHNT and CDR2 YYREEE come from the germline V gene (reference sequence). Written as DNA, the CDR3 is TGTGCCAGCAGCTTGCAACCCCCACTAGCGGCCGACCCATCCTACGAGCAGTACTTC. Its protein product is CASSLQPPLAADPSYEQYF. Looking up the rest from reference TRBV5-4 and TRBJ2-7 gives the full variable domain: ETGVTQSPTHLIKTRGQQVTLRCSSQSGHNTVSWYQQALGQGPQFIFQYYREEENGRGNFPPRFSGLQFPNYSSELNVNALELDDSALYLCASSLQPPLAADPSYEQYFGPGTRLTVT.

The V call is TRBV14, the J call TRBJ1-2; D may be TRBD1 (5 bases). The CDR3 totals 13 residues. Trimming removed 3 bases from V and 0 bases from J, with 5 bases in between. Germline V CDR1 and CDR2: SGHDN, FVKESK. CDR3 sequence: CASSQGANYGYTF. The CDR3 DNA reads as TGTGCCAGCAGCCAGGGGGCTAACTATGGCTACACCTTC.